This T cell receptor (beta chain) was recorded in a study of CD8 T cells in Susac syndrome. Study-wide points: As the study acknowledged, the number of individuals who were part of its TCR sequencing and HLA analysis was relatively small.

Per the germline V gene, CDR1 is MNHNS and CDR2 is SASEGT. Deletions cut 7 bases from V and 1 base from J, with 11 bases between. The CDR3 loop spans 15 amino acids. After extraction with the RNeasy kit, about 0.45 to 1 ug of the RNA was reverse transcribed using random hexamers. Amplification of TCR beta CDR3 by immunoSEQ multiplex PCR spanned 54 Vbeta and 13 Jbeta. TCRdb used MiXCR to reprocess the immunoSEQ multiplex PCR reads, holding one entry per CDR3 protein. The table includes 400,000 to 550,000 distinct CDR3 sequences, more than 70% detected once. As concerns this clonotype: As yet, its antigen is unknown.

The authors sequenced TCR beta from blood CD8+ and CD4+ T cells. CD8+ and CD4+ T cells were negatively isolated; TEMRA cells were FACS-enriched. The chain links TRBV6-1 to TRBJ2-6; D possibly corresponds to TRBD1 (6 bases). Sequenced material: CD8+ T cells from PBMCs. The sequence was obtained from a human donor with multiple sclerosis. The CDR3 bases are TGTGCCAGCACCCCTCAGGGGTCTGGGGCCAACGTCCTGACTTTC. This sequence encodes CASTPQGSGANVLTF.